This T cell receptor beta chain comes out of a study of cytomegalovirus exposure and HLA in healthy donors. Looking at the study overall: Among the approximately 410 genotyped donors, 70% to 85% were placed in the Caucasian-associated ancestry cluster. Whole-study results and caveats: In an earlier analysis, in some 540 donors, most V segments appeared productive either ~87% or ~30% of the time. CMV antigen specificity was confirmed in vitro for three CMV-associated chains. Accurate prediction of HLA-A and HLA-B alleles (for most subjects) was reportedly achieved from TCR beta sequences.

CDR1 SNHLY and CDR2 FYNNEI come from the germline V gene. This CDR3 is built from 14 residues. V lost 1 base, J lost 8 bases, and 14 bases lay in between. The table lists this clone with a few counts. The antigen is unknown. PCR amplification relied on 60 Vbeta primers (plus 13 Jbeta primers). Only in-frame clones appear in the TCRdb table, and some are missing; sequencing was by immunoSEQ multiplex PCR. The sample has fewer than 100,000 clones, around four fifths seen once. V is TRBV2 and J is TRBJ1-2; no clear D gene. The origin of this receptor is a woman aged 40-49 years in good health and CMV-seropositive. The material sequenced was PBMCs. The CDR3 reads CASSEGTGEGGYTF. CDR3 nucleotides: TGTGCCAGCAGTGAAGGAACGGGTGAAGGAGGCTACACCTTC.